The 27 T cell receptor beta chains below were found in one sample sequenced in a study of tumor and adjacent non-tumor tissue in lung cancer. RNA was extracted from bulk tissue without any cell sorting. Distant lung tissue was collected more than 3 cm away from the tumor edge. A modified ARM-PCR protocol with three rounds of nested PCR amplified TCRbeta. TCRdb reprocessed the multiplex PCR reads with MiXCR, giving one entry per CDR3 protein. The sample has 60,000 to 65,000 distinct CDR3 sequences; 61% are singletons. The sample comprised distant non-tumor lung tissue. Every receptor here comes from a man in his sixties or seventies with non-small cell lung cancer.

On this clonotype: One end of the junction does not line up with germline, which may come from a read error. The gene calls are TRBV5-1 and TRBJ2-7; D unclear. The CDR3 extends over 13 amino acids. CDR1 is SGHRS, CDR2 YFSETQ, per germline. The CDR3 loop is CVNSLNPGYGQYF. CDR3 DNA: TGCGTCAACAGCCTAAACCCCGGCTACGGGCAGTACTTC.

In regard to this clonotype: A clone one base away is much larger, so this may be a read error. The rearrangement uses TRBV28 and TRBJ2-7, with D perhaps TRBD1 (5 bases). The CDR3 covers 14 residues. Trimming took off 7 bases at V and 5 bases at J, with 18 bases between the two ends. CDR1 and CDR2 from the germline V gene are MDHEN and SYDVKM. CDR3 sequence: CASITGGGADEQYF. CDR3 nucleotide sequence: TGTGCCAGCATAACTGGTGGTGGGGCGGACGAGCAGTACTTC.

In this sample, this clonotype turned up many times. The V call is TRBV6-1, the J call TRBJ2-7; 12 nucleotides agree with TRBD2. After removal of 5 bases from V and 2 bases from J, the junction contained 7 bases not matched to a gene. Germline lookup yields CDR1 MNHNS and CDR2 SASEGT. This CDR3 region has 16 residues. The chain's CDR3 is CASSSQPSGGAYEQYF. The CDR3 DNA reads TGTGCCAGCAGTTCCCAACCTAGCGGGGGGGCCTACGAGCAGTACTTC.

This clonotype came up once. Its ends do not fully match the called genes, so a read error is possible. J is TRBJ2-6 and V is TRBV6-5, with D perhaps matching TRBD1 (5 bases). CDR1 and CDR2 (germline): MNHEY, SVGAGI. The length of the CDR3 is 17 residues. The CDR3 loop reads CASSSEPARSGADVLTF. The DNA of the CDR3 is TGTGCCAGTAGTTCAGAGCCTGCTAGATCTGGGGCCGACGTCCTAACTTTC.

This clonotype was counted only a few times. V is TRBV11-2 and J is TRBJ1-2; 8 bases are shared with TRBD1. V dropped 9 bases and J dropped 3; count of bases not matched to a gene: 15. CDR1 is SGHAT and CDR2 is FQNNGV in the germline V gene. There are 16 residues in the CDR3. CDR3 sequence: CASSRARDRFYYGYTF. In DNA form, the CDR3 reads TGTGCCAGTAGCCGAGCTAGGGACAGGTTTTACTATGGCTACACCTTC.

This clonotype has more than one count but fewer than ten. The conserved phenylalanine or tryptophan is not found at the CDR3 terminus, so this likely reflects a read error. The gene calls are TRBV11-3 and TRBJ2-3, with no clear D. Germline lookup yields CDR1 SGHNT and CDR2 YENEEA. The CDR3 spans 14 residues. Written as DNA, the CDR3 is TGCGCCAGTAGCTTCAACGGTAACACAGATACGCAGTATTCT. Translating gives CASSFNGNTDTQYS.

The chain couples TRBV5-4 to TRBJ2-3; TRBD2 matches at 7 bases. The CDR3 is made up of 16 amino acids. Trimming removed 0 bases from V and 8 bases from J; junction bases left unmatched: 12. CDR1 is SGHNT, CDR2 YYREEE, per germline (reference sequence). CDR3: CASSLEARGSPSTQYF. The DNA of the CDR3 is TGTGCCAGCAGCTTGGAAGCGCGGGGGAGTCCAAGTACGCAGTATTTT. The full variable domain, with the rest looked up from reference TRBV5-4 and TRBJ2-3, is ETGVTQSPTHLIKTRGQQVTLRCSSQSGHNTVSWYQQALGQGPQFIFQYYREEENGRGNFPPRFSGLQFPNYSSELNVNALELDDSALYLCASSLEARGSPSTQYFGPGTRLTVL.

In its sample, this clonotype was seen a few times. This chain joins TRBV28 and TRBJ1-5, with D possibly being TRBD1 (6 bases). Germline V lookup: CDR1 MDHEN, CDR2 SYDVKM. Trimming took off 4 bases at V and 2 bases at J, with 15 bases between the two ends. CDR3 size: 16 residues. Here the CDR3 DNA reads TGTGCCAGCAGTTCAAATCTCTCAGGGGGCAATCAGCCCCAGCATTTT. Its translation is CASSSNLSGGNQPQHF.

About this clonotype: Its ends do not fully match the called genes, so a read error is possible. The chain links TRBV11-2 to TRBJ2-2, with D perhaps matching TRBD1 or TRBD2 (5 bases each). The CDR3 extends over 16 amino acids. The germline V gene has CDR1 SGHAT and CDR2 FQNNGV. The CDR3 bases are TGTACCAGCAGCCTACAGGAGACGTTATTCGCCGGGAAGCTGTTTTTT. It translates to CTSSLQETLFAGKLFF.

This clonotype was observed at least ten times. J is TRBJ2-2 and V is TRBV12-3 or TRBV12-4; possibly TRBD2 for D (6 bases). Trimming pared 8 bases from V and 5 bases from J, leaving 24 bases between. The length of the CDR3 is 17 residues. CDR3 loop: CASRATQTFAGTGELFF. The DNA for the CDR3 is TGTGCCAGCCGGGCCACGCAGACATTCGCGGGGACCGGGGAGCTGTTTTTT.

This clonotype has a count of ten or more. The V call is TRBV20-1, the J call TRBJ2-7, with 8 bases identical to TRBD2. V was pared by 3 bases and J by 6 bases, with 13 bases of the junction left unmatched. Looked up from germline, CDR1 is DFQATT and CDR2 is SNEGSKA (reference sequence). The CDR3 contains 15 residues. CDR3 DNA sequence: TGCAGTGCTAGTCCGGCCCGAGCGGGAGCCCGCGAGCAGTACTTC. It is translated as CSASPARAGAREQYF.

Many counts were recorded for this clonotype. The chain employs TRBV6-5 and TRBJ1-6; D possibly corresponds to TRBD1 (5 bases). The CDR3 loop spans 15 amino acids. CDR1 and CDR2 (germline): MNHEY, SVGAGI. The germline V and J ends were trimmed by 0 bases and 8 bases, with 11 bases remaining between them. CDR3 coding DNA: TGTGCCAGCAGTTACTCTTCCAGGGTGCATTCACCCCTCCACTTT. Protein: CASSYSSRVHSPLHF.

The chain links TRBV5-6 to TRBJ1-5; 9 bases fit TRBD1. The assigned J gene may be wrong: the sequence end matches TRBJ2-3 better. The V gene's germline CDR1 is SGHDT and CDR2 YYEEEE. The CDR3 contains 15 residues. Here the CDR3 reads CASSRTGAGNQSQYF. CDR3 DNA sequence: TGTGCCAGCAGCCGGACAGGGGCCGGCAATCAGTCCCAGTATTTT.

The chain is built from TRBV2 and TRBJ2-7, with TRBD1 matching 7 bases. V trimming: 6 bases; J trimming: 2 bases; junction bases outside the gene matches: 10. This CDR3 is built from 15 residues. Germline values: CDR1 SNHLY, CDR2 FYNNEI. The CDR3 DNA is TGTGCCAGCAGGGGGCCCGCAGGGGGAACCTACGAGCAGTACTTC. Its translation: CASRGPAGGTYEQYF.

With regard to this clonotype: A much larger clone is a single base away; this may be a read error. V gene TRBV6-1 combines with J gene TRBJ2-2, with D perhaps TRBD2 (5 bases). The CDR3 is 14 amino acids. Germline CDR1 MNHNS, CDR2 SASEGT. The CDR3 loop is CASKGFRNTGEPFF. CDR3 coding DNA: TGTGCCAGCAAAGGGTTCCGGAACACCGGGGAGCCGTTTTTT.

On this clonotype itself: Its ends do not fully match the called genes, so a read error is possible. The chain has TRBV6-5 and TRBJ2-6; maybe TRBD1 (5 bases). The CDR3 loop spans 14 amino acids. Germline V gene data show CDR1 as MNHEY and CDR2 as SVGAGI. CDR3 residues: CASSYSAGAKVLTF. In DNA form, the CDR3 reads TGTGCCAGTAGTTACTCGGCTGGGGCCAAGGTCCTGACTTTC.

The sample holds many counts of this clonotype. This sequence joins TRBV12-3 or TRBV12-4 and TRBJ2-4, with 12 bases aligning to TRBD2. Trimming removed 5 bases from V and 13 bases from J; junction bases left unmatched: 6. The CDR3 has 13 amino acids. CDR3 amino acids: CASSTSGGPVQYF. In DNA, the CDR3 is TGTGCCAGCAGTACTAGCGGGGGGCCCGTCCAGTACTTC.

The rearrangement uses TRBV28 and TRBJ2-1; 11 bases map to TRBD2. The J segment lost 6 bases and the V segment lost 10 bases, leaving 8 bases of the junction unmatched. This CDR3 comprises 14 residues. Germline V gives CDR1 MDHEN, CDR2 SYDVKM. Here the CDR3 reads CAIDSGRAINEQFF. In nucleotides, the CDR3 is TGTGCCATAGATAGCGGGAGGGCCATCAATGAGCAGTTCTTC.

V and J are TRBV28 and TRBJ2-6; D is unresolved. Trimming pared 10 bases from V and 0 bases from J, leaving 16 bases between. From germline, CDR1 is MDHEN and CDR2 SYDVKM. The CDR3 sequence is 16 residues long. In DNA, the CDR3 is TGTGCCACCCGGCCAGGTTTGCGCTCTGGGGCCAACGTCCTGACTTTC. Encoded protein: CATRPGLRSGANVLTF.

This clonotype is medium-sized in the sample. V gene TRBV4-1 combines with J gene TRBJ1-6; perhaps TRBD1 as D (5 bases). The CDR3 covers 17 residues. V gave up 5 bases and J gave up 0 bases, with 14 bases separating them. Germline V gives CDR1 MGHRA, CDR2 YSYEKL. The CDR3 spells CASSFETDSSYNSPLHF. CDR3 nucleotides: TGCGCCAGCAGCTTCGAGACAGACAGCTCCTATAATTCACCCCTCCACTTT.

In this sample, this clonotype turned up many times. The rearrangement uses TRBV6-5 and TRBJ2-7; D remains ambiguous. Between the trimmed V and J ends, which lost 5 bases and 0 bases, there was a span of 11 bases. Germline V gene lookup returns CDR1 MNHEY and CDR2 SVGAGI. This CDR3 comprises 14 residues. The DNA of the CDR3 is TGTGCCAGCAGTCAAGACGTGAACTCCTACGAGCAGTACTTC. Translating it yields CASSQDVNSYEQYF.

This clonotype was detected only once. The chain has TRBV4-1 and TRBJ2-1, with D perhaps TRBD1 (6 bases). The CDR3 has 11 amino acids. Trimming shortened V by 1 base and J by 16 bases, and 11 bases separated the two germline ends. Germline V CDR1 and CDR2: MGHRA, YSYEKL. The CDR3, as DNA: TGCGCCAGCAGCCAAGGACAGGCGTCATTCTTC. It yields the protein CASSQGQASFF.

For this clonotype: One end of the junction is discordant with germline, which a read error may explain. The V call is TRBV11-2, the J call TRBJ2-6; TRBD2 might be the D (6 bases). The CDR3 covers 17 residues. CDR1 is SGHAT and CDR2 is FQNNGV in the germline V gene. The CDR3 DNA sequence: TGTGTCAGCAGTTCCCGGAGGGGTAGCTCTGGGGCCAACGTCCTGACTTTC. Protein sequence: CVSSSRRGSSGANVLTF.

This clonotype was counted once. The chain joins TRBV12-3 or TRBV12-4 to TRBJ2-2; tentatively, D is TRBD2 (7 bases). V lost 4 bases and J 13 bases, leaving 19 bases between the germline ends. CDR3 size: 14 residues. CDR3 amino acids: CASSWQGRARGLFF. In DNA, the CDR3 is TGTGCCAGCAGTTGGCAGGGGAGGGCCAGGGGGCTGTTTTTT.

This clonotype was picked up many times. J is TRBJ1-4 and V is TRBV4-2; possible D gene TRBD1, 5 bases. Trimming shortened V by 0 bases and J by 7 bases, and 18 bases separated the two germline ends. This CDR3 is built from 17 residues. Germline CDR1 reads LGHNA; CDR2 reads YNFKEQ. The CDR3 sequence: CASSQDPTGGRGEKLFF. The CDR3 DNA follows: TGTGCCAGCAGCCAAGATCCAACCGGGGGAAGAGGTGAAAAACTGTTTTTT.

This chain connects TRBV28 to TRBJ2-2; TRBD1 or TRBD2 may be the D gene (6 bases each). This CDR3 contains 14 residues. In germline, CDR1 is MDHEN, CDR2 SYDVKM. With 6 bases removed from V and 9 bases from J, the gap between germline ends came to 17 bases. CDR3: CASSLLGGHRELFF. The CDR3, as DNA: TGTGCCAGCAGCCTGCTAGGGGGGCACCGGGAGCTGTTTTTT. Together with reference TRBV28 and TRBJ2-2, the CDR3 gives the full variable domain: DVKVTQSSRYLVKRTGEKVFLECVQDMDHENMFWYRQDPGLGLRLIYFSYDVKMKEKGDIPEGYSVSREKKERFSLILESASTNQTSMYLCASSLLGGHRELFFGEGSRLTVL.

Worth noting for this clonotype: A much larger clone is a single base away; this may be a read error. The conserved phenylalanine or tryptophan is not found at the CDR3 terminus, so this likely reflects a read error. The rearrangement joins TRBV11-2 to TRBJ2-1; perhaps TRBD2 as D (5 bases). The germline gives CDR1 SGHAT, CDR2 FQNNGV. The CDR3 runs to 13 residues. DNA for the CDR3: TGTGCCGGCAGCTTTGTCGGAGGAATTGAGCAGTTCCTC. The encoded protein is CAGSFVGGIEQFL.